This is a list of T cell receptor beta chains from one sample in a study of blood T cell repertoires in COVID-19. The data were produced by immunoSEQ multiplex PCR, yet TCRdb's version contains in-frame clones alone and is incomplete. The profile shows approximately 310,000 clones, around 86% of them singletons. The sequencing sample was made of peripheral blood. All receptors derive from a man in his forties or fifties with active or convalescent COVID-19. Each CDR3 is given with its conserved first and last residue. Fields, in order: clone size, V gene, D gene, J gene, CDR3 DNA, CDR3 protein. D genes are given only for firm matches. Part of the rows lack a size; the others show once, few, many or a class for expanded clones.

NA	TRBV7-9	TRBD1	TRBJ2-5	TGTGCCAGCAGCCGTACAGGGGGCGGAGAGACCCAGTACTTC	CASSRTGGGETQYF
NA	TRBV2	NA	TRBJ1-3	TGTGCCAGCAGTCCTTGGGACACCGGAAACACCATATATTTT	CASSPWDTGNTIYF
once	TRBV11-1	TRBD2	TRBJ2-3	TGTGCCAGCAGCGACTCTAGCGGGACAGATACGCAGTATTTT	CASSDSSGTDTQYF
NA	TRBV5-1	NA	TRBJ1-3	TGCGCCAGCAGCTTGGCCGGGGTGCTCGGAAACACCATATATTTT	CASSLAGVLGNTIYF
NA	TRBV10-2	TRBD2	TRBJ2-1	TGCGCCAGCAGTGAAGCTAGCGGGAGGGCGGTGCAGTTCTTC	CASSEASGRAVQFF
NA	TRBV5-8	TRBD1	TRBJ1-6	TGTGCCAGCAGCTACGGGACAGCTTATAATTCACCCCTCCACTTT	CASSYGTAYNSPLHF
NA	TRBV6-6	TRBD1	TRBJ1-6	TGTGCCAGCAGGCCCCTTGACAGGGGGGATTCACCCCTCCACTTT	CASRPLDRGDSPLHF
NA	TRBV4-3	NA	TRBJ1-2	TGCGCCAGCAGCCAAGATACAGGGCAGAGCTATGGCTACACCTTC	CASSQDTGQSYGYTF
NA	TRBV3-1/TRBV3-2	TRBD2	TRBJ2-7	TGTGCCAGCAGCCAAGATCGGGCGACTAGCTCGGGCGAGCAGTACTTC	CASSQDRATSSGEQYF
NA	TRBV2	TRBD2	TRBJ2-2	TGTGCCAGCAGTGAAAGGACTAGCGGGACCGGGGAGCTGTTTTTT	CASSERTSGTGELFF
NA	TRBV9	TRBD1	TRBJ2-7	TGTGCCAGCAGCGTAGACCCGACAGGGAATTATTACGAGCAGTACTTC	CASSVDPTGNYYEQYF
NA	TRBV9	TRBD1	TRBJ1-4	TGTGCCAGCAGCGTTCAGGGGGCAGCTAATGAAAAACTGTTTTTT	CASSVQGAANEKLFF
NA	TRBV30	NA	TRBJ1-6	TGTGCCTGGAGTTGGCGGGATACAGGCTCACCCCTCCACTTT	CAWSWRDTGSPLHF
NA	TRBV19	TRBD1	TRBJ2-2	TGTGCCAGTAGTACTGGACAGGGAGTACTGGCGAACACCGGGGAGCTGTTTTTT	CASSTGQGVLANTGELFF
NA	TRBV7-9	NA	TRBJ1-1	TGTGCCAGCAGCTTAATGGCCGTCCGGAGGGCTTTCTTT	CASSLMAVRRAFF
NA	TRBV29-1	TRBD2	TRBJ2-1	TGCAGCGTTGGGAGCGGGAGCTCCTACAATGAGCAGTTCTTC	CSVGSGSSYNEQFF
NA	TRBV30	NA	TRBJ2-7	TGTGCCTGGAGTGGGACAGTCAGCTCCTACGAGCAGTACTTC	CAWSGTVSSYEQYF
NA	TRBV28	TRBD1	TRBJ1-2	TGTGCCAGCAGTACCCCGGACAGGAAACGATATGGCTACACCTTC	CASSTPDRKRYGYTF
NA	TRBV5-1	TRBD2	TRBJ2-3	TGCGCCAGCAGCTTGATGGCCCGGGGACTAGCTGGTACAGATACGCAGTATTTT	CASSLMARGLAGTDTQYF
NA	TRBV18	NA	TRBJ1-5	TGTGCCAGCTCATCACAGGGAGCTGGCCAGCCCCAGCATTTT	CASSSQGAGQPQHF
NA	TRBV30	NA	TRBJ2-7	TGTGCCTGGAGTGAGACACGCTACGAGCAGTACTTC	CAWSETRYEQYF
NA	TRBV28	NA	TRBJ1-6	TGTGCCAGCAGTTTGGGCCTTTCACCCCTCCACTTT	CASSLGLSPLHF
NA	TRBV11-2	TRBD1	TRBJ1-1	TGTGCCAGCAGTTACCTGACAGGGGGCCCTGAAGCTTTCTTT	CASSYLTGGPEAFF
NA	TRBV6-9	TRBD2	TRBJ2-7	TGTGCCAGCAGCCACGGGGCGGGGAGGGAGAAGTACTTC	CASSHGAGREKYF
NA	TRBV7-9	NA	TRBJ1-2	TGTGCCAGCAGCCCTTTAGTGGGGCGAGATGGGGATTTTTATGGCTACACCTTC	CASSPLVGRDGDFYGYTF
NA	TRBV30	NA	TRBJ1-5	TGTGCCTGGAGTGGCGGGTTATATAGCAATCAGCCCCAGCATTTT	CAWSGGLYSNQPQHF
NA	TRBV28	NA	TRBJ2-7	TGTGCCAGCAGGCGACAGGGAGGTCCCTACGAGCAGTACTTC	CASRRQGGPYEQYF
NA	TRBV4-1	NA	TRBJ1-1	TGCGCCAGCAGCCAAGATGGGGACCCAGGGGACCGAGACACTGAAGCTTTCTTT	CASSQDGDPGDRDTEAFF
NA	TRBV2	NA	TRBJ2-7	TGTGCCAGCAGTGCTCAGAGCGGCCAGTATTACGAGCAGTACTTC	CASSAQSGQYYEQYF
NA	TRBV2	NA	TRBJ2-3	TGTGCCAGCAGTTTTCTAGCAGACACAGATACGCAGTATTTT	CASSFLADTDTQYF
once	TRBV9	NA	TRBJ2-3	TGTGCCAGCAGCGTAGAGCGGATCGATACGCAGTATTTT	CASSVERIDTQYF
NA	TRBV7-2	TRBD2	TRBJ2-7	TGTGCCAGCAGCTTAAGGGCTAGCGGGGACTCCTACGAGCAGTACTTC	CASSLRASGDSYEQYF
NA	TRBV18	NA	TRBJ1-4	TGTGCCAGCTCACGGGACACAACTAATGAAAAACTGTTTTTT	CASSRDTTNEKLFF
NA	TRBV2	NA	TRBJ2-3	TGTGCCAGCAGTGTTGGGCAGGATACAGATACGCAGTATTTT	CASSVGQDTDTQYF
NA	TRBV5-6	NA	TRBJ2-7	TGTGCCAGCAGCTTTACAGGTGGCGGCGAGCAGTACTTC	CASSFTGGGEQYF
once	TRBV18	NA	TRBJ1-4	TGTGCCAGCTCGGCAGGTGACAATGAAAAACTGTTTTTT	CASSAGDNEKLFF
NA	TRBV19	TRBD2	TRBJ2-3	TGTGCCAGTAGTATGCTGGGGACTAGCGGGGCTACAGATACGCAGTATTTT	CASSMLGTSGATDTQYF
few	TRBV6-2/TRBV6-3	NA	TRBJ2-3	TGTGCCAGCAGTTTTGGAGGTAATCCGGTGACAGATACGCAGTATTTT	CASSFGGNPVTDTQYF
once	TRBV6-5	NA	TRBJ1-2	TGTGCCAGCAGTTCACAGAGTCTCTATGGCTACACCTTC	CASSSQSLYGYTF
NA	TRBV6-5	TRBD1	TRBJ1-2	TGTGCCAGCAGGATTTACAGGGGTGGCTACACCTTC	CASRIYRGGYTF
NA	TRBV6-4	TRBD1	TRBJ1-1	TGTGCCACTCGGGACAGTTCAGGGAACACTGAAGCTTTCTTT	CATRDSSGNTEAFF
NA	TRBV2	NA	TRBJ1-1	TGTGCCAGCAGTGATGGGCCGGGGGGCGTTGAAGCTTTCTTT	CASSDGPGGVEAFF
NA	TRBV2	TRBD1	TRBJ2-5	TGTGCCAGCAGTGTGACGACAGGGGCAGAGACCCAGTACTTC	CASSVTTGAETQYF
NA	TRBV7-3	TRBD2	TRBJ2-2	TGTGCCAGCAGCGCCGGGACTAGCGGAGGGGGCACCGGGGAGCTGTTTTTT	CASSAGTSGGGTGELFF
NA	TRBV7-3	TRBD2	TRBJ2-1	TGTGCCAGCAGCTTAATTGGGCGGGAGTACAATGAGCAGTTCTTC	CASSLIGREYNEQFF
NA	TRBV10-3	TRBD2	TRBJ2-5	TGTGCCATCAGTGAGCGGGCCTTACTAGCGGGGAGCCAAGAGACCCAGTACTTC	CAISERALLAGSQETQYF
NA	TRBV28	TRBD1	TRBJ1-1	TGTGCCACCTACAGGGGTGGCACTGAAGCTTTCTTT	CATYRGGTEAFF
NA	TRBV15	NA	TRBJ2-5	TGTGCCACCAGCAACACTATTCAAGAGACCCAGTACTTC	CATSNTIQETQYF
NA	TRBV5-1	NA	TRBJ1-1	TGCGCCAGCAGCTTGGCCGAGGTGACTGAAGCTTTCTTT	CASSLAEVTEAFF
NA	TRBV9	TRBD2	TRBJ2-3	TGTGCCAGCAGCGTAGTGGCTAGCGGGGGACGGGATACGCAGTATTTT	CASSVVASGGRDTQYF
NA	TRBV4-3	TRBD1	TRBJ2-1	TGCGCCAGCAGCCAAAATGCCCAGGGGGCCGGTGAGCAGTTCTTC	CASSQNAQGAGEQFF
NA	TRBV6-5	NA	TRBJ1-2	TGTGCCAGCAGTTACCTGGCAGGGCCTTACTATGGCTACACCTTC	CASSYLAGPYYGYTF
NA	TRBV2	NA	TRBJ2-7	TGTGCCAGCAGGGCGGAGGGGACTTTCTACGAGCAGTACTTC	CASRAEGTFYEQYF
NA	TRBV28	TRBD1	TRBJ1-4	TGTGCCAGCCGGACAGGGCCAAGGGAAAAACTGTTTTTT	CASRTGPREKLFF
NA	TRBV19	TRBD1	TRBJ1-2	TGTGCCAGTAGCAATATCCCAACGACAGGGATCTATGGCTACACCTTC	CASSNIPTTGIYGYTF